The 5 T cell receptor beta chains listed next were all sequenced from one sample in a study of CD8 T cells in Susac syndrome. Reverse transcription of about 0.5 to 1 ug RNA was carried out with random hexamers. TCRdb called the immunoSEQ multiplex PCR reads again in MiXCR, with one record for every CDR3 protein. The sample gives roughly 190,000 distinct CDR3 sequences, over 85% of which show up once; 0.085% to 0.12% is in the top ten. Sequenced material: CD4+ T cells from PBMCs. The receptor set was obtained from a human donor in good health.

The chain joins TRBV4-3 to TRBJ2-3, with D uncertain. The CDR3 consists of 13 residues. The germline CDR1 and CDR2 sequences are LGHNA and YSLEER. V was clipped by 2 bases and J by 1 base, with 4 bases between them. Written as DNA, the CDR3 is TGCGCCAGCAGCCAACAGGGCACAGATACGCAGTATTTT. Protein: CASSQQGTDTQYF.

The chain has TRBV6-2 or TRBV6-3 and TRBJ2-7; TRBD2 aligns across 8 bases. Trimming took 6 bases from V and 9 from J; bases not matched to a gene: 10. The CDR3 has 13 amino acids. Germline CDR1 MNHEY, CDR2 SVGEGT. The CDR3 loop reads CASSLPLAAGQYF. Here the CDR3 DNA reads TGTGCCAGCAGCTTACCACTAGCGGCAGGGCAGTACTTC.

The genes are TRBV29-1 and TRBJ1-1, with 7 bases identical to TRBD1. The trim removed 4 bases at V and 3 bases at J, leaving 8 bases unmatched. This CDR3 has 14 residues. Germline lookup yields CDR1 SQVTM and CDR2 ANQGSEA. CDR3 in amino acids: CSVAQGGKDTEAFF. CDR3 bases: TGCAGCGTTGCCCAGGGGGGGAAAGACACTGAAGCTTTCTTT.

The chain is built from TRBV28 and TRBJ2-1; weak D call: TRBD1 (5 bases). CDR3 length equals 13 residues. Trimming stripped 5 bases from V and 7 bases from J, with 12 bases between. Germline-derived CDR1 and CDR2 are MDHEN and SYDVKM. CDR3 nucleotides: TGTGCCAGCAGTCCCTTGTCAGGGAATGAGCAGTTCTTC. It specifies CASSPLSGNEQFF.

Only one count was recorded for this clonotype. The genes are TRBV30 and TRBJ1-4; TRBD1 agrees at 7 bases. Germline lookup yields CDR1 GTSNPN and CDR2 SVGIG (reference sequence). This CDR3 region has 13 residues. After removal of 4 bases from V and 8 bases from J, the junction contained 7 bases not matched to a gene. The CDR3 here is CAWKRQGREKLFF. The CDR3 DNA reads TGTGCCTGGAAACGACAGGGTCGCGAAAAACTGTTTTTT.